These 12 T cell receptor beta chains originate from one sample sequenced in a study of technical replicates of blood from a few donors. Here immunoSEQ multiplex PCR was the method, and the copy in TCRdb shows in-frame clones only, minus some. The sample shows approximately 70,000 clones, roughly 90% of them seen only once. The sequenced sample was T cells isolated from PBMCs. The receptors here all came from a human donor in good health.

The chain has TRBV11-3 and TRBJ2-5, with D hard to call. Germline loops: CDR1 SGHNT, CDR2 YENEEA. Trimming cost V 1 base and J 1 base, with 7 bases left between them. CDR3 length: 14 residues. As DNA, the CDR3 is TGTGCCAGCAGCTTAGGCGGAACCCAAGAGACCCAGTACTTC. As protein: CASSLGGTQETQYF.

In DNA, the CDR3 is TGTGCCAGCAGTTACTCGGCGGCTGAAGCTTTCTTT. Amino acid sequence: CASSYSAAEAFF. The gene calls are TRBV6-6 and TRBJ1-1; D is undetermined. Trimming left V 0 bases short and J 6 bases short, with 5 bases between. The CDR3 covers 12 residues. Germline CDR1 MNHNY, CDR2 SVGAGI (reference sequence).

In its sample, this clone was seen a few times. The chain uses TRBV12-1 and TRBJ2-7; the table's D call TRBD2 went unverified against the DNA. TRBV12-1 is tagged as a pseudogene. The CDR3 consists of 18 residues. The CDR3 nucleotides read TGTGCCAGCAGCTTACTCTTCCTCAGCAAAGCGGAGTCCTACGAGCAGTACTTC. This gives the protein CASSLLFLSKAESYEQYF.

The chain couples TRBV2 to TRBJ2-7, with TRBD2 matching over 11 bases. This CDR3 has 14 amino acids. J gave up 2 bases and V 6 bases, and 3 bases lay outside the gene matches. Germline CDR1 SNHLY, CDR2 FYNNEI. The CDR3 protein is CASRGTSGPYEQYF. CDR3 coding DNA: TGTGCCAGCAGGGGGACTAGCGGCCCCTACGAGCAGTACTTC.

The gene calls are TRBV19 and TRBJ1-2; perhaps TRBD1 as D (5 bases). V was trimmed by 7 bases and J by 4 bases, leaving 19 bases between them. This CDR3 has 15 amino acids. Germline-derived CDR1 and CDR2 are LNHDA and SQIVND (reference sequence). DNA for the CDR3: TGTGCCAGTACCCTAGGAGGGGACTCCGGCTATGGCTACACCTTC. It is translated as CASTLGGDSGYGYTF.

This chain links TRBV2 with TRBJ2-1, with 12 bases that match TRBD2. V lost 3 bases, J lost 8 bases, and 8 bases stayed unmatched. This CDR3 comprises 16 residues. Germline V CDR1 and CDR2: SNHLY, FYNNEI. For the CDR3, the DNA is TGTGCCAGCAGTGAGACTAGCGGGAGATATTCCCATGAGCAGTTCTTC. Translated: CASSETSGRYSHEQFF.

This chain connects TRBV11-3 to TRBJ2-5, with unresolved D. The germline gives CDR1 SGHNT, CDR2 YENEEA. The CDR3 is made up of 15 amino acids. With 1 base removed from V and 1 base from J, the gap between germline ends came to 10 bases. CDR3 nucleotides: TGTGCCAGCAGCTTAGCATTCCAGTTCCAAGAGACCCAGTACTTC. This encodes CASSLAFQFQETQYF.

The chain uses TRBV5-1 and TRBJ2-5; TRBD2 agrees at 7 bases. CDR1 SGHRS and CDR2 YFSETQ come from the germline V gene. This CDR3 is 13 amino acids long. The J segment lost 4 bases and the V segment lost 3 bases, leaving 3 bases of the junction unmatched. The CDR3 loop reads CASSSGRVETQYF. The CDR3 coding sequence is TGCGCCAGCAGCTCTGGGAGGGTAGAGACCCAGTACTTC.

The V call is TRBV5-4, the J call TRBJ1-1, with D possibly TRBD1 on 6 matching bases. In germline, CDR1 is SGHNT, CDR2 YYREEE (reference sequence). Trimming removed 2 bases from V and 1 base from J, with 12 bases in between. The CDR3 extends over 15 amino acids. CDR3 sequence (DNA): TGTGCCAGCAGCTTAGGTGGGGGGGCGAACACTGAAGCTTTCTTT. It translates to CASSLGGGANTEAFF.

The chain is built from TRBV27 and TRBJ1-2; possible D gene TRBD1, 5 bases. The V end lost 5 bases, the J end lost 4 bases, and 14 bases lay between the germline ends. Germline CDR1 is MNHEY and CDR2 is SMNVEV (reference sequence). CDR3 length: 14 amino acids. The chain's CDR3 is CASSIAGTLYGYTF. DNA for the CDR3: TGTGCCAGCAGTATAGCCGGGACTCTCTATGGCTACACCTTC.

The gene calls are TRBV19 and TRBJ2-5; possibly TRBD1 for D (7 bases). This CDR3 has 15 amino acids. Trimming cost V 3 bases and J 4 bases, with 15 bases left between them. Per germline, CDR1 LNHDA and CDR2 SQIVND (reference sequence). In nucleotides, the CDR3 is TGTGCCAGTAGTATGGCGGGACAGACGGTAGAGACCCAGTACTTC. Its protein product is CASSMAGQTVETQYF.

The chain links TRBV4-1 to TRBJ2-3, with 7 bases fitting TRBD1. Germline trimming cut 0 bases from V and 5 bases from J; bases unmatched to any gene: 8. The CDR3 is 16 amino acids. CDR1 and CDR2 from the germline V gene are MGHRA and YSYEKL. Written as DNA, the CDR3 is TGCGCCAGCAGCCAAGATACGGACAGGAGAAAAGATACGCAGTATTTT. As protein: CASSQDTDRRKDTQYF.